A single sample is the source of the 14 T cell receptor beta chains below, sequenced in a study of T cell repertoires in cytomegalovirus infection. Each CDR3 protein is one row after TCRdb ran MiXCR on the reads. Among fewer than 1,000,000 distinct CDR3 sequences, around 31% were seen once, and the ten largest hold over 11%. Their antigen targets remain unknown. The specimen comprised cultured CD8+ T cells from PBMCs, sampled from culture after CMV antigen stimulation. The receptors here all came from a human donor in good health (CMV status not recorded). Some clones in this sample may be carry-over from other donors' samples.

The chain uses TRBV2 and TRBJ2-7; 9 nucleotides align to TRBD1. Germline V gene sequence: CDR1 SNHLY, CDR2 FYNNEI. The CDR3 is 12 amino acids. J gave up 3 bases and V 8 bases, and 2 bases lay outside the gene matches. CDR3 region: CASGDRVYEQYF. For the CDR3, the DNA is TGTGCCAGCGGGGACAGGGTCTACGAGCAGTACTTC.

This clonotype has only one observation. This sequence may be a read error, since a much larger clone differs from it by one base. The rearrangement uses TRBV7-6 and TRBJ1-1; D is undetermined. The germline CDR1 and CDR2 sequences are SGHVS and FNYEAQ. V gave up 7 bases and J gave up 1 base, with 7 bases separating them. CDR3 length: 12 residues. The CDR3 sequence: CASTAQNTEAFF. The CDR3 nucleotides are TGTGCCAGCACCGCACAGAACACTGAAGCTTTCTTT.

The genes are TRBV12-3 or TRBV12-4 and TRBJ2-3; D remains unclear. Trimming stripped 3 bases from V and 0 bases from J, with 16 bases between. The CDR3 is 17 amino acids. The CDR3 bases are TGTGCCAGCAGTTTCCGTTTAGACATATCGAGCACAGATACGCAGTATTTT. Its protein is CASSFRLDISSTDTQYF.

With regard to this clonotype: The CDR3 end shows no conserved phenylalanine or tryptophan, and so a read error is likely. The chain links TRBV7-9 to TRBJ1-2; no definite D call. Per the germline V gene, CDR1 is SEHNR and CDR2 is FQNEAQ (reference sequence). Between the trimmed V and J ends, which lost 4 bases and 1 base, there was a span of 13 bases. This CDR3 contains 15 residues. The CDR3 region is CASSSDLSRNYGYTL. The CDR3 coding sequence is TGTGCCAGCAGCTCGGACCTATCCCGTAACTATGGCTACACCTTG.

As regards this clonotype: Given the absence of the conserved phenylalanine or tryptophan at the CDR3 end, a read error is likely. The chain is built from TRBV29-1 and TRBJ2-5, with TRBD1 matching over 7 bases. CDR1 SQVTM and CDR2 ANQGSEA come from the germline V gene. CDR3 size: 16 residues. With V trimmed by 0 bases and J by 4 bases, 11 bases remained unmatched. The CDR3 sequence: CSVEDWFNSGGETQYV. CDR3 coding DNA: TGCAGCGTTGAAGATTGGTTCAATTCAGGGGGAGAGACCCAGTACGTC.

Only a few counts were recorded for this clonotype. The chain recombines TRBV5-4 with TRBJ2-7; TRBD2 aligns across 8 bases. CDR3 length equals 15 residues. J gave up 4 bases and V 4 bases, and 10 bases lay outside the gene matches. The germline V gene has CDR1 SGHNT and CDR2 YYREEE (reference sequence). The CDR3, as DNA: TGTGCCAGCAGCAGGGGACTGAGCGGGGGTTACGAGCAGTACTTC. Its translation is CASSRGLSGGYEQYF.

This clonotype was recorded a few times. This chain connects TRBV7-6 to TRBJ2-5; the D gene could be TRBD1 or TRBD2 (6 bases each). Between the trimmed V and J ends, which lost 2 bases and 0 bases, there was a span of 16 bases. Germline values: CDR1 SGHVS, CDR2 FNYEAQ. This CDR3 region has 17 residues. This CDR3 reads CASSLWGAGVYQETQYF. The CDR3 nucleotides read TGTGCCAGCAGCTTATGGGGGGCAGGGGTATACCAAGAGACCCAGTACTTC.

The sample holds many counts of this clonotype. This CDR3 is CASSFSRTNYGYTF. The CDR3 nucleotides are TGTGCCAGCAGCTTTTCCAGGACCAACTATGGCTACACCTTC. The J gene is TRBJ1-2, the V gene TRBV7-2; D is ambiguous. The CDR3 length is 14 residues. The V gene's germline CDR1 is SGHTA and CDR2 FQGNSA. Trimming shortened V by 3 bases and J by 2 bases, and 10 bases separated the two germline ends.

This clonotype was seen more than once but under ten times. The rearrangement joins TRBV20-1 to TRBJ2-1; D is uncertain. Germline loops: CDR1 DFQATT, CDR2 SNEGSKA (reference sequence). The V and J ends lost 1 base and 3 bases respectively, with 13 bases between them. There are 15 residues in the CDR3. The CDR3 sequence: CSARGGNPNYNEQFF. CDR3 nucleotide sequence: TGCAGTGCTAGAGGGGGAAATCCCAACTACAATGAGCAGTTCTTC.

J is TRBJ2-1 and V is TRBV4-1; no clear D. Trimming removed 2 bases at V and 2 bases at J, with 10 bases between. Per the germline V gene, CDR1 is MGHRA and CDR2 is YSYEKL. The CDR3 sequence is 15 residues long. The CDR3 reads CASSQPPLAYNEQFF. The DNA of the CDR3 is TGCGCCAGCAGCCAACCCCCACTCGCCTACAATGAGCAGTTCTTC.

In this sample, this clonotype turned up a few times. The V call is TRBV19, the J call TRBJ2-1, with 12 bases that match TRBD2. Germline CDR1 and CDR2: LNHDA and SQIVND (reference sequence). J lost 5 bases, V lost 5 bases, and 4 bases had no gene match. This CDR3 region has 15 residues. In DNA form, the CDR3 reads TGTGCCAGTAGTTCACGGACTAGCGGGGACAATGAGCAGTTCTTC. Translation gives CASSSRTSGDNEQFF.

As for this clonotype: This could be a read error, since a much larger clone is one nucleotide away. J is TRBJ2-5 and V is TRBV6-5, with D possibly matching TRBD2 (6 bases). This CDR3 contains 15 residues. Germline V gene sequence: CDR1 MNHEY, CDR2 SVGAGI. The DNA for the CDR3 is TGTACCAGCAGTTACTCCGGGGGACCGCAAGAGACCCAGTACTTC. Protein sequence: CTSSYSGGPQETQYF.

The V and J genes are TRBV4-3 and TRBJ1-4, with D possibly TRBD1 on 6 matching bases. Trimming removed 0 bases from V and 5 bases from J, with 13 bases in between. CDR3 length equals 16 residues. From germline, CDR1 is LGHNA and CDR2 YSLEER. The CDR3 region is CASSQDIQGGNEKLFF. The DNA of the CDR3 is TGCGCCAGCAGCCAAGATATACAGGGAGGGAATGAAAAACTGTTTTTT.

The chain recombines TRBV6-1 with TRBJ2-7, with TRBD2 matching over 8 bases. The CDR3 runs 14 residues. The germline V gene encodes CDR1 MNHNS and CDR2 SASEGT. V lost 3 bases, J lost 7 bases, and 8 bases stayed unmatched. CDR3 coding DNA: TGTGCCAGCAGTGATCCGGCGGGGGGTGAGGAGCAGTACGTC. Translated: CASSDPAGGEEQYV.